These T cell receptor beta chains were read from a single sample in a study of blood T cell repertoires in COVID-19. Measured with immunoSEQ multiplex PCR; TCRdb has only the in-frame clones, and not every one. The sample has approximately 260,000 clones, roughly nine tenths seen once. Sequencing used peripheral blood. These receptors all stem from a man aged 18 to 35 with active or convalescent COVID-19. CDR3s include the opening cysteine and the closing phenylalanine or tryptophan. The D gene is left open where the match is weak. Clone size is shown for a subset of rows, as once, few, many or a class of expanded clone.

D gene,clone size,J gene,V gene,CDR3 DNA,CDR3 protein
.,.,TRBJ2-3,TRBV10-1,TGCGCCAGCAGTGAGTCTCCAGGGGTCGCAGATACGCAGTATTTT,CASSESPGVADTQYF
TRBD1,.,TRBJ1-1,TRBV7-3,TGTGCCAGCAGCTTCCCCGGACAGGGGGTTATGAACACTGAAGCTTTCTTT,CASSFPGQGVMNTEAFF
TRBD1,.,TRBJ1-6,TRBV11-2,TGTGCCAGCAGCCAGTCGGGACAGGCGGTTTCACCCCTCCACTTT,CASSQSGQAVSPLHF
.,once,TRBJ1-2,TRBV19,TGTGCCAGTACCCTAGGAGGAAGCGGCGGATATGGCTACACCTTC,CASTLGGSGGYGYTF
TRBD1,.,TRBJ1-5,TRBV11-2,TGTGCCAGCAGCTTAGGACAGGGCAGCAATCAGCCCCAGCATTTT,CASSLGQGSNQPQHF
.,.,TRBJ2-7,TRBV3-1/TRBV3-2,TGTGCCAGCAGCCAAGGTAGATACGAGCAGTACTTC,CASSQGRYEQYF
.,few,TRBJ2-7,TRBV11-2,TGTGCCAGCAGCTTGGGCAGGGGCTACGAGCAGTACTTC,CASSLGRGYEQYF
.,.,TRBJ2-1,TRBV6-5,TGTGCCAGCAGCGCTAGCCCAAGCTCCTACAATGAGCAGTTCTTC,CASSASPSSYNEQFF
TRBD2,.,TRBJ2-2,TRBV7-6,TGTGCCAGCAGCGAAGAAGCGGGGTTAGACGGGGAGCTGTTTTTT,CASSEEAGLDGELFF
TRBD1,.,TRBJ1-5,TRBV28,TGTGCCAGCCGGACAGGTTTCAATCAGCCCCAGCATTTT,CASRTGFNQPQHF
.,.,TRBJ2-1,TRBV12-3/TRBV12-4,TGTGCCAGCAGTTTCAGAGGGTCCGGTGAGCAGTTCTTC,CASSFRGSGEQFF
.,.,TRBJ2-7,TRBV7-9,TGTGCCAGCAGGTCAATGTCGACATTTTCTCTCGAGCAGTACTTC,CASRSMSTFSLEQYF
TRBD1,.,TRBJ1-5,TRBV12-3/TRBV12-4,TGTGCCAGCAGGGGGACAGGGGTACAGCCCCAGCATTTT,CASRGTGVQPQHF
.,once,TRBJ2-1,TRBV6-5,TGTGCCAGCAGTTTCAGTAACCTTCACAATGAGCAGTTCTTC,CASSFSNLHNEQFF
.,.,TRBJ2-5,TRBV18,TGTGCCAGCTCACCAGACACCGGGACCCAGTACTTC,CASSPDTGTQYF
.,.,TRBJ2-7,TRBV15,TGTGCCACCAGCAGAGGGGGCGAGCCGCGACGGTACTTC,CATSRGGEPRRYF
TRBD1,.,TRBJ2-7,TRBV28,TGTGCCAGCCGGGGACAGGGAACCCTCGAGCAGTACTTC,CASRGQGTLEQYF
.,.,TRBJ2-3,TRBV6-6,TGTGCCAGCAGCCGACAGACAGAGATGGGTCAGAGAGATACGCAGTATTTT,CASSRQTEMGQRDTQYF
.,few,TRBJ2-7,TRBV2,TGTGCCAGCAGTACACAGGGCAACGAGCAGTACTTC,CASSTQGNEQYF
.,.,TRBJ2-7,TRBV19,TGTGCCAGTAGTCAGCGGGCCTCCCCCTACGAGCAGTACTTC,CASSQRASPYEQYF
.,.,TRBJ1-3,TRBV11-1,TGTGCCAGCAGCTTACGCGGAACGGGAAACACCATATATTTT,CASSLRGTGNTIYF
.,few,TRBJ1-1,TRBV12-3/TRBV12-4,TGTGCCAGCAGGTCCGACAGCCGAATAGAAGCTTTCTTT,CASRSDSRIEAFF
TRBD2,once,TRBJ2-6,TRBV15,TGTGCCACCAGCAGAGACCTAGCGGGAGCTGGGGCCAACGTCCTGACTTTC,CATSRDLAGAGANVLTF
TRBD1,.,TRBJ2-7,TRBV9,TGTGCCAGCAGCCCCCGGACAGGGGGTTTCGAGCAGTACTTC,CASSPRTGGFEQYF
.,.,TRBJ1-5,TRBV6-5,TGTGCCAGCAGTTCCGGAGTTGGTCGGCCCCAGCATTTT,CASSSGVGRPQHF
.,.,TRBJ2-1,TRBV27,TGTGCCAGCAAGGGCGGGGTAAACAATGAGCAGTTCTTC,CASKGGVNNEQFF
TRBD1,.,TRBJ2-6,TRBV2,TGTGCCAGCAGTGGTGGGACAGGTTTACAGGGGGCCAACGTCCTGACTTTC,CASSGGTGLQGANVLTF
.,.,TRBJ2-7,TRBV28,TGTGCCAGCAGGGGGCAGGCCTACGAGCAGTACTTC,CASRGQAYEQYF
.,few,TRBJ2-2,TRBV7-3,TGTGCCAGCAGCCCGACTAGTCCTCCTAGGGCCGGGGAGCTGTTTTTT,CASSPTSPPRAGELFF
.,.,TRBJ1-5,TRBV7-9,TGTGCCAGCAGCTTCCGCAGGAGCAATCAGCCCCAGCATTTT,CASSFRRSNQPQHF
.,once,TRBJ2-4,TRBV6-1,TGTGCCAGCAGTGAATCGTGGGGGCCCAAAAACATTCAGTACTTC,CASSESWGPKNIQYF
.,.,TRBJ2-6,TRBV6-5,TGTGCCAGCAGCACTGTTTGGTCTGGGGCCAACGTCCTGACTTTC,CASSTVWSGANVLTF
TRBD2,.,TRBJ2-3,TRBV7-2,TGTGCCAGCAGCAGCCCCGGGACTAGCGGGAGAGATACGCAGTATTTT,CASSSPGTSGRDTQYF
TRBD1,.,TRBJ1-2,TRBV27,TGTGCCAGCAGTATAAAGGGGGCAGGGGACTATGGCTACACCTTC,CASSIKGAGDYGYTF
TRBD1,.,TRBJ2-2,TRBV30,TGTGCCTGGACCCGGGACAGCAGGGAAACCGGGGAGCTGTTTTTT,CAWTRDSRETGELFF
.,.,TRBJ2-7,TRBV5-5,TGTGCCAGCAGCTTAGGAGAACAGGCTACCACCTTTAACGAGCAGTACTTC,CASSLGEQATTFNEQYF
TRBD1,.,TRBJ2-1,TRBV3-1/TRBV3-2,TGTGCCAGCAGCCTTACAGGGGGCCTTGAGCAGTTCTTC,CASSLTGGLEQFF
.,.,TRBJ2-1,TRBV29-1,TGCAGCGTTGGACGGGTCGGCTACAATGAGCAGTTCTTC,CSVGRVGYNEQFF
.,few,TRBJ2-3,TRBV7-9,TGTGCCAGCAGCTTTCAGGGGGATACGCAGTATTTT,CASSFQGDTQYF
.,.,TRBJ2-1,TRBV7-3,TGTGCCAGCAGCTCCGGTAGGGGCCAGGATGAGCAGTTCTTC,CASSSGRGQDEQFF
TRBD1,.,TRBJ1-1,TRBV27,TGTGCCAGCAGTTTTCAGCAGGGGGCCATGAACACTGAAGCTTTCTTT,CASSFQQGAMNTEAFF
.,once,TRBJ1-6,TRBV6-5,TGTGCCAGCAGTTACGGGAGCCCCTATAATTCACCCCTCCACTTT,CASSYGSPYNSPLHF